This TCR beta chain was profiled in a study of blood T cell repertoires in COVID-19. As for the study in general: Whether acute or convalescent, the COVID-19 samples came from the United States, Italy and Spain.

How the authors handled the data: Scientists estimated how many nucleated cells there were by amplifying reference gene primers. Clones were sequenced by immunoSEQ multiplex PCR, and TCRdb holds only the in-frame ones, with some missing. V and J calls and clone size are those listed in that table; D and trimming were worked out from the DNA. The sample records 200,000 to 250,000 clones, roughly 87% being singletons. Germline CDR1 SGHRS, CDR2 YFSETQ. The CDR3 runs to 16 residues. The trim removed 3 bases at V and 5 bases at J, leaving 5 bases unmatched. Those who participated ranged in age from 18 to 89 years and resided in 20 to 30 US areas.

The sample comprised PBMCs or T cells enriched from blood (not recorded which). This chain uses TRBV5-1 with TRBJ1-6, with TRBD1 matching 10 bases. This TCR came from a man younger than 35 with acute COVID-19. The CDR3 coding sequence is TGCGCCAGCAGCTCCCCGGACAGGGGGAATAATTCACCCCTCCACTTT. Protein: CASSSPDRGNNSPLHF.